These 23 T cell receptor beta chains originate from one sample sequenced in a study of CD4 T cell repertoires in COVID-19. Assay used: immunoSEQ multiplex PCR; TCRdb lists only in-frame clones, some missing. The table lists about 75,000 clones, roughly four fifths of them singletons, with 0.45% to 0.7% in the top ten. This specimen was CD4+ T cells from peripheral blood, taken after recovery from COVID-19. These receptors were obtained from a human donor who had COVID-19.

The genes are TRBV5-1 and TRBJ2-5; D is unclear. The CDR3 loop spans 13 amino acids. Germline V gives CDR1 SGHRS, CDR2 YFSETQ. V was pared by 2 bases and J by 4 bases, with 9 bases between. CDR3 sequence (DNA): TGCGCCAGCAGCTTAGCACGGCTAGAGACCCAGTACTTC. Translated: CASSLARLETQYF.

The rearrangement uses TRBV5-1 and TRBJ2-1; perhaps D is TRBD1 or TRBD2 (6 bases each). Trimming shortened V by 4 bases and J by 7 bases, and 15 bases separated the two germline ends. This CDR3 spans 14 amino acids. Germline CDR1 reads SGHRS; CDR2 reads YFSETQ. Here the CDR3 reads CASSPSGAWNEQFF. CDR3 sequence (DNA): TGCGCCAGCAGCCCGTCGGGGGCTTGGAATGAGCAGTTCTTC. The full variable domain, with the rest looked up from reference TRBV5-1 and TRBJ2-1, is KAGVTQTPRYLIKTRGQQVTLSCSPISGHRSVSWYQQTPGQGLQFLFEYFSETQRNKGNFPGRFSGRQFSNSRSEMNVSTLELGDSALYLCASSPSGAWNEQFFGPGTRLTVL.

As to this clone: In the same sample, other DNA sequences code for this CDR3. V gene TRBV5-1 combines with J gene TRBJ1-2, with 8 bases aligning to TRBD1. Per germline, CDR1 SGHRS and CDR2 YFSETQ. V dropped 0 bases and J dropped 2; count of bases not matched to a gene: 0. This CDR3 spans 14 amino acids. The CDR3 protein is CASSLGQGNYGYTF. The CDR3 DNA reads TGCGCCAGCAGCTTGGGACAGGGGAACTATGGCTACACCTTC.

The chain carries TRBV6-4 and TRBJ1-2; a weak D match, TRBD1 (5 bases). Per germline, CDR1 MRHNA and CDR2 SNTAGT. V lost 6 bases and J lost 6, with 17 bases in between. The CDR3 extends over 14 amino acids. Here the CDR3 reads CASRTGPGSHGYTF. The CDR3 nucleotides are TGTGCCAGCAGGACGGGGCCGGGTTCCCATGGCTACACCTTC.

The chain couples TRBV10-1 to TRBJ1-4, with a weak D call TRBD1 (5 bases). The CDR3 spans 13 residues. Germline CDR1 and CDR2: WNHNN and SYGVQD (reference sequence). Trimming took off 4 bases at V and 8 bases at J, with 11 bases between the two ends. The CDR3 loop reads CASSAREGEKLFF. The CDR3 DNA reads TGCGCCAGCAGTGCCAGGGAAGGCGAAAAACTGTTTTTT.

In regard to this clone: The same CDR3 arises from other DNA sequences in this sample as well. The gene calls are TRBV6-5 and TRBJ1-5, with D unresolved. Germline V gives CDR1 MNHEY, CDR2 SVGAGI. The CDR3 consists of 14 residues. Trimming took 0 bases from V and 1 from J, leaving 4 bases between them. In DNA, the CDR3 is TGTGCCAGCAGTTACTCGGAGAGCAATCAGCCCCAGCATTTT. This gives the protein CASSYSESNQPQHF.

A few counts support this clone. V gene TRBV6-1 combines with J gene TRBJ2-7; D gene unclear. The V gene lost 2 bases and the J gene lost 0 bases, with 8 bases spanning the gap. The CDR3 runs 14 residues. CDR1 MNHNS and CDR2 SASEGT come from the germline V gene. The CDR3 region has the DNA TGTGCCAGCAGTGAAAGCAGGTTCTCCTACGAGCAGTACTTC. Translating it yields CASSESRFSYEQYF.

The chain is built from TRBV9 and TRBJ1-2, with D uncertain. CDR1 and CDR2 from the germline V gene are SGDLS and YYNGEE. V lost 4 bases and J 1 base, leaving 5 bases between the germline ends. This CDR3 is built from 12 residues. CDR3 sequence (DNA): TGTGCCAGCAGCCCCGGTAACTATGGCTACACCTTC. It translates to CASSPGNYGYTF.

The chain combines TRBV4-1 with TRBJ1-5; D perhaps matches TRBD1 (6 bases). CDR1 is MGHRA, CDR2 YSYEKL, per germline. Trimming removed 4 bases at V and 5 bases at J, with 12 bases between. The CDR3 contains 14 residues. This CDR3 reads CASSPQYRDQPQHF. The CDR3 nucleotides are TGCGCCAGCAGCCCGCAGTACAGGGATCAGCCCCAGCATTTT.

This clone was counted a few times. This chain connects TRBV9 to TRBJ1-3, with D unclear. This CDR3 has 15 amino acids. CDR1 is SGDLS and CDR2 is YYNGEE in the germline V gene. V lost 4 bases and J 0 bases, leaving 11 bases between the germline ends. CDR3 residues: CASSPEPSSGNTIYF. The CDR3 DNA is TGTGCCAGCAGCCCAGAACCCAGCTCTGGAAACACCATATATTTT.

CDR3 DNA: TGTGCCAGCAGCTTAAGCCAGGGGGGCACTGAAGCTTTCTTT. This codes for CASSLSQGGTEAFF. This chain joins TRBV7-9 and TRBJ1-1; TRBD1 matches 7 bases. CDR3 length: 14 amino acids. With V trimmed by 2 bases and J by 4 bases, 4 bases remained unmatched. Germline CDR1 SEHNR, CDR2 FQNEAQ (reference sequence).

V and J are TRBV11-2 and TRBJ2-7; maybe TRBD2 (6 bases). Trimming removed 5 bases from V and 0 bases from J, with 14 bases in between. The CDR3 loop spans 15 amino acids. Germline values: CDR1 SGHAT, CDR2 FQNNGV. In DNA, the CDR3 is TGTGCCAGCAGCCCCCGGACTATCAGCTCCTACGAGCAGTACTTC. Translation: CASSPRTISSYEQYF.

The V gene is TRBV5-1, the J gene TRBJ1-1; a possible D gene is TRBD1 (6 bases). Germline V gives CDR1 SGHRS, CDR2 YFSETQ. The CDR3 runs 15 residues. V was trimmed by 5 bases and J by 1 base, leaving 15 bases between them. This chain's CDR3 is CASSLRTDRNTEAFF. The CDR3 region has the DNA TGCGCCAGCAGTCTCCGGACAGACAGGAACACTGAAGCTTTCTTT. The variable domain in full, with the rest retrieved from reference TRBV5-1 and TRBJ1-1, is KAGVTQTPRYLIKTRGQQVTLSCSPISGHRSVSWYQQTPGQGLQFLFEYFSETQRNKGNFPGRFSGRQFSNSRSEMNVSTLELGDSALYLCASSLRTDRNTEAFFGQGTRLTVV.

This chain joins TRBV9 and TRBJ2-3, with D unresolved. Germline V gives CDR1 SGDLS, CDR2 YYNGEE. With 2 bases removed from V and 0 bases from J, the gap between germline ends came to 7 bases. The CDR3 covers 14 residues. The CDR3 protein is CASSVSWSTDTQYF. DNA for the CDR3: TGTGCCAGCAGCGTGAGCTGGAGCACAGATACGCAGTATTTT.

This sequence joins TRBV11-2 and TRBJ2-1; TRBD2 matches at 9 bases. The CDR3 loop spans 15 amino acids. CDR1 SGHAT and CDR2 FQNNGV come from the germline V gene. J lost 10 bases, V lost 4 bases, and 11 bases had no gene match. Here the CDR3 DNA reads TGTGCCAGCAGCTCGCCCGGGCTAGCGGGATACGAGCAGTTCTTC. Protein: CASSSPGLAGYEQFF.

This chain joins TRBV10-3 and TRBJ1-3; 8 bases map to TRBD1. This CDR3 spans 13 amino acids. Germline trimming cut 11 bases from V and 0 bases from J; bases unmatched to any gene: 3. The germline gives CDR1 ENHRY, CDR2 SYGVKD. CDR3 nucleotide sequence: TGTGCCGCCGGACAGGGCTCTGGAAACACCATATATTTT. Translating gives CAAGQGSGNTIYF.

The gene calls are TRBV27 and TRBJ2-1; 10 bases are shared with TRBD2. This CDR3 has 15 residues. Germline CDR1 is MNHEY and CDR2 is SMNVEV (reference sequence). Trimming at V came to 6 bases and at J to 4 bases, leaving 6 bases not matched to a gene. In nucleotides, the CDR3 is TGTGCCAGCAGCCGATGGACTAGCGGATACAATGAGCAGTTCTTC. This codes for CASSRWTSGYNEQFF.

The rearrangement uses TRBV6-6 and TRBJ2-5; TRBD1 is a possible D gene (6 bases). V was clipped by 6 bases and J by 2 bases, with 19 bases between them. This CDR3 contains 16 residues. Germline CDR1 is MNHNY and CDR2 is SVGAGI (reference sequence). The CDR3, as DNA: TGTGCCAGCAGATATGGACAGTTTTGGATGCAAGAGACCCAGTACTTC. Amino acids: CASRYGQFWMQETQYF.

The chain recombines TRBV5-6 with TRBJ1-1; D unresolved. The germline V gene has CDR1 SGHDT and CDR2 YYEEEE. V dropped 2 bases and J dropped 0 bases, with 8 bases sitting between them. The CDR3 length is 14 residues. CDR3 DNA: TGTGCCAGCAGCTTCGCCTTGATGAACACTGAAGCTTTCTTT. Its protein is CASSFALMNTEAFF. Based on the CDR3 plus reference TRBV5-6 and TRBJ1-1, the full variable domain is DAGVTQSPTHLIKTRGQQVTLRCSPKSGHDTVSWYQQALGQGPQFIFQYYEEEERQRGNFPDRFSGHQFPNYSSELNVNALLLGDSALYLCASSFALMNTEAFFGQGTRLTVV.

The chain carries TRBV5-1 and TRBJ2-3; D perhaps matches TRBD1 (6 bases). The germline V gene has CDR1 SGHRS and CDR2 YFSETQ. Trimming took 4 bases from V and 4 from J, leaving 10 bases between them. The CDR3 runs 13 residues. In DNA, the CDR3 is TGCGCCAGCAGCGATACAGGGTCAGATACGCAGTATTTT. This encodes CASSDTGSDTQYF.

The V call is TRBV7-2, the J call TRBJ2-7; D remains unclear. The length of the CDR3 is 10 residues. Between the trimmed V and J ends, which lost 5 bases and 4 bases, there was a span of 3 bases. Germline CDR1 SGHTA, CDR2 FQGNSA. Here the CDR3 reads CASSGYEQYF. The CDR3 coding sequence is TGTGCCAGCAGCGGTTACGAGCAGTACTTC.

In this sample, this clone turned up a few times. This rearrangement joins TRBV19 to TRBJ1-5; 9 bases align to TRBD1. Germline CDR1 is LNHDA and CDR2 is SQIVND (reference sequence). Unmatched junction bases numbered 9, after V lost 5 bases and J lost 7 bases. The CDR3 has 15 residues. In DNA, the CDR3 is TGTGCCAGTAGTGCCCAGACAGGGGGACACCAGCCCCAGCATTTT. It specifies CASSAQTGGHQPQHF.

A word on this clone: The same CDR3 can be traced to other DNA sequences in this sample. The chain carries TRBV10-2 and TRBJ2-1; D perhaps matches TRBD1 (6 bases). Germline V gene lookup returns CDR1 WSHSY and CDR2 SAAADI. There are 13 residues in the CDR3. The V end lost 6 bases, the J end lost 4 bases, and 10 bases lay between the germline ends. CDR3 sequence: CASSPDRYNEQFF. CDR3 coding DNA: TGCGCCAGCAGCCCGGACAGATACAATGAGCAGTTCTTC.